This T cell receptor (beta chain) was documented in a study of blood T cell repertoires in COVID-19 (dated by TCRdb to the early 2020s). Study-level background: Collaborator samples came from the United States, Italy and Spain and covered acute and convalescent phases of COVID-19. The material from the prospective study consisted of cDNA or gDNA derived from T cells, B-cell-depleted T cells, or PBMCs. Deeply sampled blood TCRbeta repertoires from subjects exposed to, actively infected with, or recovered from COVID-19 were included in the dataset. The repertoires were released in a freely available public database intended as a resource for research on the immune response to SARS-CoV-2. The samples were drawn from the first 160 participants of the ongoing ImmuneRACE study and from 1,254 subjects provided by 6 global collaborators. Nearly every sample came with metadata listing a de-identified subject ID, COVID-19 status, age in years and sex. Where available, HLA class I and class II types were taken from metadata supplied by the sample provider and were not determined by assay-based typing.

Reading from cysteine to phenylalanine, the CDR3 counts 16 amino acids. Only CDR3 DNA remains: 48 bases, in frame from the first base. The germline V gene yields SGDLS for CDR1 and YYNGEE for CDR2. Germline trimming amounts to 3 bases on V and 0 bases on J, with 8 as the count of junction bases outside the gene matches. TCRbeta CDR3 regions were amplified from genomic DNA using the immunoSEQ Assay, a bias-controlled multiplex PCR. In the authors' own workflow: The number of nucleated cells in each sample was estimated from the amplification of reference gene primers within the assay. To quantify the absolute abundance of each unique TCRbeta CDR3 rearrangement, sequence reads were collapsed and filtered. For each sample, productive Simpson clonality was calculated as the square root of Simpson's diversity index over productive rearrangements. TCRdb retrieved this table from immuneACCESS and kept in-frame rearrangements only. Not all clones are present; in checked studies, unresolved V genes account for under half, and no reason is known for the remainder. From that table come the V and J calls and clone size; the DNA was used to work out D and trimming. The sample records a few hundred thousand clones, around nine tenths of which are singletons. Around 10% of the sample comes from the top ten.

With regard to this clone: This receptor's antigen is unknown. Base qualities were left out, and no much larger clone turns up one base away.

Another Seattle source contributed samples from volunteer blood donors who had recovered from COVID-19. Whole blood was collected in K2EDTA tubes by collaborating institutions according to the institutions' own protocols. Collaborator samples were shipped for TCRbeta analysis as frozen whole blood, isolated PBMCs, or DNA extracted from either sample type. Broad study findings and their caveats: The amount of clinical and demographic metadata varied by source and participant and was provided uncurated.

This TCR derives from a man aged 35-49 years who had recovered from COVID-19. The V and J genes are TRBV9 and TRBJ1-1, with TRBD1 identical over 7 junction bases. Material for sequencing was peripheral blood. Here the CDR3 is given as CASSARPGQMNTEAFF. The DNA sequence is as follows: TGTGCCAGCAGCGCCCGGCCGGGACAGATGAACACTGAAGCTTTCTTT.